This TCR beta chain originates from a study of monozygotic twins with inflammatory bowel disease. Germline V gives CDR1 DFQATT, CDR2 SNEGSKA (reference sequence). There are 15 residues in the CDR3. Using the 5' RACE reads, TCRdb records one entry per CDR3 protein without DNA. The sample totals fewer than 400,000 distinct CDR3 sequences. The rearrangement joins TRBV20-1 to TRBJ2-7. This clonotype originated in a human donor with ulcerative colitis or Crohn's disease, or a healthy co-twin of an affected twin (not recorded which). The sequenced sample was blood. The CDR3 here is CSARDGQEASYEQYF.